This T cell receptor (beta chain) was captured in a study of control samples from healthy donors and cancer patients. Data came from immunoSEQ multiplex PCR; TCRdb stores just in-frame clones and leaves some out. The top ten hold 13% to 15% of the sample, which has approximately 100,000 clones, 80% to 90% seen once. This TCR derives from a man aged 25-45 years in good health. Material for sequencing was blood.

CDR3 coding DNA: TGTGCCACCAGTGACTGGACGGGCGGAAGCATCGGGGAGCTGTTTTTT. It translates to CATSDWTGGSIGELFF. This chain links TRBV24-1 with TRBJ2-2, with D unresolved. This CDR3 contains 16 residues. V was clipped by 4 bases and J by 7 bases, with 18 bases between them. The germline CDR1 and CDR2 sequences are KGHDR and SFDVKD.